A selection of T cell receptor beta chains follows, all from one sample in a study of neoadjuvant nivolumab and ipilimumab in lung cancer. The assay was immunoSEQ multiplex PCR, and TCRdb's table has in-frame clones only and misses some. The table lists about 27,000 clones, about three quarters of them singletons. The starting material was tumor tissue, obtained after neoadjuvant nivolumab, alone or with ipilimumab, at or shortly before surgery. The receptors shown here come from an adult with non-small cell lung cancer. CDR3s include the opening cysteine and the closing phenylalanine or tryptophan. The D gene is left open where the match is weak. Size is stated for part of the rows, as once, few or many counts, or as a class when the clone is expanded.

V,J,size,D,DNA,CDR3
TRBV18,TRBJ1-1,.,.,TGTGCCAGCTCACCGAATCAGGGTAGGACTGAAGCTTTCTTT,CASSPNQGRTEAFF
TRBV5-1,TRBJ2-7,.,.,TGCGCCAGCAGCTTGGTCCCCGGACAGTTATCCTCCTACGAGCAGTACTTC,CASSLVPGQLSSYEQYF
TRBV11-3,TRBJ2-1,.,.,TGTCCTCGAGGCTGCGATAGGTATGAGCAGTTCTTC,CPRGCDRYEQFF
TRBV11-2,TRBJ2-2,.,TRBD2,TGTGCCAGCAGCTTTAATAGCGGGGGTGGGACGCGGGAGCTGTTTTTT,CASSFNSGGGTRELFF
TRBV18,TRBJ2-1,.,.,TGTGCCAGCTCACCACAGGGCGGTGAGCAGTTCTTC,CASSPQGGEQFF
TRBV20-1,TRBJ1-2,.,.,TGCAGTGCCAGGACAGATGGCTACACCTTC,CSARTDGYTF
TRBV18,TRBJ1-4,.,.,TGTGCCAGCTCACCAAGCAGGGAAGCTGAAAAACTGTTTTTT,CASSPSREAEKLFF
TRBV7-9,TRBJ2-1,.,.,TGTGCCAGCAGCCACATAGGGGAACGTGAGCAGTTCTTC,CASSHIGEREQFF
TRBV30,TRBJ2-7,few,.,TGTGCCTGGGGTTGGGGCCAAGGGGACGAGCAGTACTTC,CAWGWGQGDEQYF
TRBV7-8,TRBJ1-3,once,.,TGTGCCAGCAGCTTAGAAGGGGCAGCAGGAAACACCATATATTTT,CASSLEGAAGNTIYF
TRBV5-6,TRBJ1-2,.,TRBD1,TGTGCCAGCACCCAAGGGGGCGTTGGCTATGGCTACACCTTC,CASTQGGVGYGYTF
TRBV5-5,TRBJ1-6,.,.,TGTGCCAGCAGCTCCTACGGACGGTATAATTCACCCCTCCACTTT,CASSSYGRYNSPLHF
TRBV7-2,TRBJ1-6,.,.,TGTGCCAGCAGCTGGGGCGGCGATAATTCACCCCTCCACTTT,CASSWGGDNSPLHF
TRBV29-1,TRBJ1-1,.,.,TGCAGCTACCTTGCGGTGGAGAACACTGAAGCTTTCTTT,CSYLAVENTEAFF
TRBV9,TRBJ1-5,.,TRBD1,TGTGCCAGCAGCGTAGCTGGGGGACAGGGGGAGCCCCAGCATTTT,CASSVAGGQGEPQHF
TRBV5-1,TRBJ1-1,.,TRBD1,TGCGCCAGCAGCCAAGGGACAGCGAACACTGAAGCTTTCTTT,CASSQGTANTEAFF
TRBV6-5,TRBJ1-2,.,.,TGTGCCAGCAGGCAGGGAGGGAGTGGCTACACCTTC,CASRQGGSGYTF
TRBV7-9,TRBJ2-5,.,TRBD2,TGTGCCAGCAGCTTAGTAACTAGCGGGGAAGCGACCCAGTACTTC,CASSLVTSGEATQYF
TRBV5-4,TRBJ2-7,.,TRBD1,TGTGCCAGCAGTTTGCTGGGACAGGACTACGAGCAGTACTTC,CASSLLGQDYEQYF
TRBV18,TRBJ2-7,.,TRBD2,TGTGCCAGCTCACCGACTAGCGGGGGGGCCTACGAGCAGTACTTC,CASSPTSGGAYEQYF
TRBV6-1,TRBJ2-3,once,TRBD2,TGTGCCAGCAGTGAAGGTAGCGGGGGGCAAGATACGCAGTATTTT,CASSEGSGGQDTQYF
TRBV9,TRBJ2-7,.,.,TGTGCCAGCAGCCCCCGACAGTCGGCCTACGAGCAGTACTTC,CASSPRQSAYEQYF
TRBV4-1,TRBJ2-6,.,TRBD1,TGCGCCAGCAGCCAATCCGGGACAGGGGTTTCTGGGGCCAACGTCCTGACTTTC,CASSQSGTGVSGANVLTF
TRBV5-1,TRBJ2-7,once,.,TGCGCCAGCAGCTTGTATTCCAGTAACTACGAGCAGTACTTC,CASSLYSSNYEQYF
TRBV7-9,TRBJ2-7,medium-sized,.,TGTGCCAGCAGCTTACAGGGGAGCTCCTACGAGCAGTACTTC,CASSLQGSSYEQYF
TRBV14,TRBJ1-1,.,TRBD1,TGTGCCAGCAGCCCCTCCGGGACAGGATCCACTGAAGCTTTCTTT,CASSPSGTGSTEAFF
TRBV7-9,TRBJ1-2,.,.,TGTGCCAGCAGCTCCAGCAACTATGGCTACACCTTC,CASSSSNYGYTF
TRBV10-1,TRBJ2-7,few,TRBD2,TGCGCCAGCAGGGCTAGCGGGGGGGACAACCAAGGGGAGCAGTACTTC,CASRASGGDNQGEQYF
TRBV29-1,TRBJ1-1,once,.,TGCAGCGTTGTTCGAGGGTCTGAAGCTTTCTTT,CSVVRGSEAFF
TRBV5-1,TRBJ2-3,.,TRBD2,TGCGCCAGCAGCTTCTCTCTAGCGGGAAGCACAGATACGCAGTATTTT,CASSFSLAGSTDTQYF
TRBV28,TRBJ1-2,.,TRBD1,TGTGCCAGCAGGAAGGGACAGGGCTATGGCTACACCTTC,CASRKGQGYGYTF
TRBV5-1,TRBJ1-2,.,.,TGCGCCAGCAGCTTGGCCGAGTCAGCTCCTAACTATGGCTACACCTTC,CASSLAESAPNYGYTF
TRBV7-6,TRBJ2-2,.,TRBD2,TGTGCCAGCAGCCAAAGCGGGACCACCGGGGAGCTGTTTTTT,CASSQSGTTGELFF
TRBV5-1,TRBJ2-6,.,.,TGCGCCAGCAGCTTGACAGGTACTGACGTCCTGACTTTC,CASSLTGTDVLTF
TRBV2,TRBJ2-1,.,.,TGTGCCAGCAGTGTTCAGGGCTATGAGCAGTTCTTC,CASSVQGYEQFF
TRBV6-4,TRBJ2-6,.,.,TGTGCCAGCAGTGACTCGACAAACTCTGGGGCCAACGTCCTGACTTTC,CASSDSTNSGANVLTF
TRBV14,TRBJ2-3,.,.,TGTGCCAGCAGCCCCCGAACGCAGTATTTT,CASSPRTQYF
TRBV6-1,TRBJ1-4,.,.,TGTGCCAGCGGACGACAGACAACTAATGAAAAACTGTTTTTT,CASGRQTTNEKLFF
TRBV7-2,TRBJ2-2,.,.,TGTGCCAGCAGCGCAAGGGCAGACTCCACCGGGGAGCTGTTTTTT,CASSARADSTGELFF
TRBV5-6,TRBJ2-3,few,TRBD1,TGTGCCAGCAGCCCCGGACAGGTTAGCACAGATACGCAGTATTTT,CASSPGQVSTDTQYF
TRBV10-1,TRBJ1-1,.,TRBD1,TGCGCCAGCAGTGCTAGGACAGGAGGTGAAGCTTTCTTT,CASSARTGGEAFF
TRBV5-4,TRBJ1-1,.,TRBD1,TGTGCCAGCAGCAGGGACAGGGGGATCACTGAAGCTTTCTTT,CASSRDRGITEAFF
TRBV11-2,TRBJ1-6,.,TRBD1,TGTGCCAGCAGCTTCCGAACAGGGGGACGGAATTCACCCCTCCACTTT,CASSFRTGGRNSPLHF
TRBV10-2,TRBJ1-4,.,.,TGCGCCAGCAGGAGTAACACTAATGAAAAACTGTTTTTT,CASRSNTNEKLFF
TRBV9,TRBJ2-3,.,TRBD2,TGTGCCAGCAGCGGACCCGGGACTAGCGGCACAGATACGCAGTATTTT,CASSGPGTSGTDTQYF
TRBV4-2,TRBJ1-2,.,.,TGTGCCAGCAGCCAAGATCCGGGGGTTGGCTACACCTTC,CASSQDPGVGYTF
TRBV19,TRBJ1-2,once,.,TGTGCCAGTAGTACGCCCGGGGGAGGGAGAGGCTACACCTTC,CASSTPGGGRGYTF
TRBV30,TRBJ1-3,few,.,TGTGCCTGGAGTGCAGGCTCTGGAAACACCATATATTTT,CAWSAGSGNTIYF
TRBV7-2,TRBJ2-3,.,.,TGTGCCAGCAGCTTAGTTGCAGATACGCAGTATTTT,CASSLVADTQYF
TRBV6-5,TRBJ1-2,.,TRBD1,TGTGCCAGCAGTTTCTTGACAGGGGTTAACTATGGCTACACCTTC,CASSFLTGVNYGYTF
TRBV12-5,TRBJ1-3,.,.,TGTGCTAGTGGTCCGGGAACAGGGGGAAACACCATATATTTT,CASGPGTGGNTIYF
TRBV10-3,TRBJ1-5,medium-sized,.,TGTGCCATCAGCCGGGACAGCAATCAGCCCCAGCATTTT,CAISRDSNQPQHF
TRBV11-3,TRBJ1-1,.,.,TGTGCCAGCAGCTTTAGTCAGTATGGTGAAGCTTTCTTT,CASSFSQYGEAFF
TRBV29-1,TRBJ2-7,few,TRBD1,TGCAGCGTTACGGGACAGGGGGTCGAGCAGTACTTC,CSVTGQGVEQYF
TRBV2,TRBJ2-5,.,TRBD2,TGTGCCAGCAGTGTAAGACTAGCCGTATTTGAGACCCAGTACTTC,CASSVRLAVFETQYF
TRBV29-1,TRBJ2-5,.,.,TGCAGCGTTGTCGAGGGGGTAACAGAGACCCAGTACTTC,CSVVEGVTETQYF
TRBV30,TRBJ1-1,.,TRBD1,TGTGCCTGGAGTAGATTCGGGACAGCGAACACTGAAGCTTTCTTT,CAWSRFGTANTEAFF
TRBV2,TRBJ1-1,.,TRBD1,TGTGCCAGCGGAGACAGGGGTCGGAACACTGAAGCTTTCTTT,CASGDRGRNTEAFF